This TCR beta chain is drawn from a study of blood T cell repertoires in COVID-19. Study as a whole: Acute and convalescent COVID-19 specimens originated in the United States, Italy and Spain.

This clone came up a few times. Assay used: immunoSEQ multiplex PCR; TCRdb lists only in-frame clones, some missing. The sample lists roughly 240,000 clones, roughly 85% seen once, with about 9.1% in the top ten. Material: PBMCs or T cells enriched from blood (not recorded which). The clonotype was recovered from a woman aged 45-65 years with acute COVID-19.

CDR3 residues: CASSVNPAGHNEKLFF. DNA for the CDR3: TGTGCCAGCAGCGTTAACCCGGCGGGCCATAATGAAAAACTGTTTTTT. The chain joins TRBV7-2 to TRBJ1-4, with D unclear. V gave up 5 bases and J gave up 4 bases, with 17 bases separating them. The CDR3 covers 16 residues. In germline, CDR1 is SGHTA, CDR2 FQGNSA.